These 25 T cell receptor beta chains originate from one sample sequenced in a study of tumor and adjacent non-tumor tissue in lung cancer. This sample's RNA came from whole unsorted tissue. The normal lung tissue was taken more than 3 cm from the tumor edge. TCRbeta libraries were built with three rounds of nested PCR, modified from ARM-PCR. TCRdb reanalysed the multiplex PCR reads using MiXCR and keeps one entry per CDR3 protein. The sample shows some 100,000 distinct CDR3 sequences, around three fifths of them seen only once. Sequenced material: distant non-tumor lung tissue. The receptors come from a man aged 30 to 39 with non-small cell lung cancer.

A word on this clonotype: One end of the junction varies from germline; a read error may be responsible. V gene TRBV4-1 combines with J gene TRBJ2-1; the D is unclear. There are 14 residues in the CDR3. CDR1 is MGHRA and CDR2 is YSYEKL in the germline V gene. CDR3 region: CASNQEHSPDEQFF. In DNA, the CDR3 is TGCGCCAGCAACCAAGAGCACTCCCCCGATGAGCAGTTCTTC.

Details on this clonotype: An end of the junction differs from the germline gene, which may be a read error. The chain joins TRBV11-2 to TRBJ1-1; D gene unclear. CDR3 length: 12 amino acids. CDR1 SGHAT and CDR2 FQNNGV come from the germline V gene. The CDR3 bases are TGTGCCAGCAGCTTCTATGAGGGTGAAGCCTTCTTT. This encodes CASSFYEGEAFF.

The V call is TRBV20-1, the J call TRBJ2-5, with D possibly matching TRBD2 (5 bases). CDR1 is DFQATT and CDR2 is SNEGSKA in the germline V gene (reference sequence). This CDR3 is 14 amino acids long. The V gene lost 7 bases and the J gene lost 7 bases, with 22 bases spanning the gap. The CDR3 protein is CSDAPAHQEGTQYF. DNA for the CDR3: TGCAGTGACGCCCCCGCACACCAAGAGGGGACCCAGTACTTC.

Remarks on this clonotype: The conserved phenylalanine or tryptophan is not found at the CDR3 terminus, so this likely reflects a read error. No DNA is shown, since the ends of the CDR3 on it are uncertain; the CDR3 is the one TCRdb lists. The chain is built from TRBV11-1 and TRBJ2-3; TRBD1 is the table's D call, not checked against the DNA. CDR1 and CDR2 (germline): SGHAT, FQDESV (reference sequence). The CDR3 region is 16 residues in length, termini included. The CDR3 reads CASSLEDILRTDTHYY.

The J gene is TRBJ2-7, the V gene TRBV11-1, with D unclear. Per the germline V gene, CDR1 is SGHAT and CDR2 is FQDESV (reference sequence). The CDR3 loop spans 14 amino acids. Trimming removed 5 bases at V and 6 bases at J, with 17 bases between. This chain's CDR3 is CASSLRTSYFEQYF. CDR3 DNA sequence: TGTGCCAGCAGCCTAAGGACCTCTTACTTCGAGCAGTACTTC.

Only a few counts were recorded for this clonotype. This may come from a read error, since a much larger clone is one base off. The V and J genes are TRBV29-1 and TRBJ2-2, with TRBD1 matching over 7 bases. The germline V gene has CDR1 SQVTM and CDR2 ANQGSEA. The trim removed 6 bases at V and 1 base at J, leaving 5 bases unmatched. The CDR3 sequence is 14 residues long. CDR3 sequence (DNA): TGCAGCGTGCTCCGGGACAGGAACACCGGGGAGCTGTTTTTT. Translating gives CSVLRDRNTGELFF.

This clonotype was observed a single time. One end of the junction does not line up with germline, which may come from a read error. The V and J genes are TRBV20-1 and TRBJ2-1, with D perhaps matching TRBD1 or TRBD2 (7 bases each). The CDR3 consists of 15 residues. Germline loops: CDR1 DFQATT, CDR2 SNEGSKA (reference sequence). CDR3 residues: CSALTGTNVLHEQFF. In DNA, the CDR3 is TGCAGTGCCCTGACAGGGACTAACGTTCTCCATGAACAGTTCTTC.

A word on this clonotype: Compared with germline, one end of the junction differs, possibly owing to a read error. The J gene is TRBJ2-2, the V gene TRBV6-5; 7 bases line up with TRBD1. The CDR3 has 15 amino acids. From germline, CDR1 is MNHEY and CDR2 SVGAGI. The CDR3 reads CVSSAWDSRPVELFF. CDR3 nucleotide sequence: TGTGTCAGCAGTGCCTGGGACAGCCGACCGGTGGAGCTGTTTTTT.

This chain connects TRBV6-1 to TRBJ1-2; D remains unclear. With 2 bases removed from V and 4 bases from J, the gap between germline ends came to 11 bases. CDR3 length: 14 residues. From germline, CDR1 is MNHNS and CDR2 SASEGT. The CDR3 sequence: CASSESHSGYGYTF. In DNA form, the CDR3 reads TGTGCCAGCAGTGAATCTCACAGCGGCTATGGCTACACCTTC.

Comments on this clonotype: An end of the junction differs from the germline gene, which may be a read error. This rearrangement joins TRBV11-2 to TRBJ2-2; 9 nucleotides match TRBD2. Germline assignment: CDR1 SGHAT and CDR2 FQNNGV. CDR3 length: 15 residues. CDR3 sequence reads: CASSLSGSNTGELCF. CDR3 nucleotide sequence: TGTGCCAGCAGCCTTAGCGGGAGTAACACAGGGGAACTGTGTTTT.

The rearrangement links TRBV20-1 to TRBJ1-2; D is unresolved. Between the trimmed V and J ends, which lost 0 bases and 4 bases, there was a span of 6 bases. The CDR3 is 12 amino acids. Germline CDR1 reads DFQATT; CDR2 reads SNEGSKA (reference sequence). The CDR3 bases are TGCAGTGCTAGAGACGGGTGCTATGGCTACACCTTC. Protein: CSARDGCYGYTF.

This clonotype appeared many times. The V and J genes are TRBV6-1 and TRBJ1-1; D perhaps matches TRBD1 (6 bases). CDR1 MNHNS and CDR2 SASEGT come from the germline V gene. CDR3 size: 14 residues. V was pared by 2 bases and J by 6 bases, with 13 bases between. CDR3: CASSELGADAEAFF. In nucleotides, the CDR3 is TGTGCCAGCAGTGAACTGGGGGCGGACGCTGAAGCTTTCTTT.

With respect to this clonotype: The missing conserved phenylalanine or tryptophan at the end of this CDR3 makes a read error likely. The chain combines TRBV29-1 with TRBJ1-1, with no clear D. Germline assignment: CDR1 SQVTM and CDR2 ANQGSEA. V shed 2 bases and J shed 7 bases, with 14 bases lying between them. This CDR3 has 13 residues. This chain's CDR3 is CSVENRGRGEAFS. In DNA, the CDR3 is TGCAGCGTTGAAAACCGGGGTAGAGGTGAAGCTTTCTCT.

In its sample, this clonotype was seen a few times. The chain joins TRBV11-2 to TRBJ2-7; D uncertain. Trimming took off 5 bases at V and 2 bases at J, with 10 bases between the two ends. CDR1 is SGHAT, CDR2 FQNNGV, per germline. This CDR3 region has 13 residues. The CDR3 is CASSRGETYEQYF. In DNA form, the CDR3 reads TGTGCCAGCAGCCGAGGTGAGACCTACGAGCAGTACTTC.

Points on this clonotype: At one end the junction does not follow the germline gene, possibly because of a read error. The rearrangement links TRBV11-3 to TRBJ2-1; D unresolved. In germline, CDR1 is SGHNT, CDR2 YENEEA. The CDR3 extends over 13 amino acids. In DNA, the CDR3 is TGTGTCAGCAGCTTAGTCTCCTACAATGAGCAGTTCTTC. Translated: CVSSLVSYNEQFF.

On this clonotype: Because it lacks the conserved phenylalanine or tryptophan at the end, this CDR3 is likely a read error. The chain uses TRBV29-1 and TRBJ2-3; 7 bases agree with TRBD2. The CDR3 is made up of 14 amino acids. Germline V gene data show CDR1 as SQVTM and CDR2 as ANQGSEA. The CDR3 DNA reads TGCAGCGCGCGGGCTTGCGGGGGTACAGAAACGCAGTATCTT. It yields the protein CSARACGGTETQYL.

This sequence joins TRBV20-1 and TRBJ1-1, with a tentative D call TRBD1 (6 bases). The CDR3 length is 15 residues. CDR1 and CDR2 (germline): DFQATT, SNEGSKA (reference sequence). In DNA, the CDR3 is TGCGGTACTAGAGATCGGGCAGGGGCAGGGACTGAAGCTTTCTTT. It specifies CGTRDRAGAGTEAFF.

This clonotype was found a few times. The junction shows a germline mismatch at one end, possibly a read error. This chain connects TRBV4-1 to TRBJ2-7; D is unresolved. The CDR3 runs to 13 residues. Looked up from germline, CDR1 is MGHRA and CDR2 is YSYEKL. The DNA of the CDR3 is TGCGCCAACAGCCAAAAGGGATACTACGAGCAGTACTTC. Its translation: CANSQKGYYEQYF.

In the case of this clonotype: The junction differs from germline at one of its ends, possibly a read error. The chain uses TRBV11-1 and TRBJ1-1; tentative D call: TRBD1 (6 bases). This CDR3 has 14 amino acids. CDR1 and CDR2 from the germline V gene are SGHAT and FQDESV (reference sequence). In nucleotides, the CDR3 is TGTGCCAGCAGCTGGACAGATGTGATCACTGAGGCTTTCTTT. Its protein product is CASSWTDVITEAFF.

V is TRBV5-1 and J is TRBJ2-1; D possibly uses TRBD1 or TRBD2 (5 bases each). The length of the CDR3 is 16 residues. V dropped 6 bases and J dropped 5 bases, with 21 bases sitting between them. Per the germline V gene, CDR1 is SGHRS and CDR2 is YFSETQ. The CDR3 reads CASNKMPGTANNEQFF. CDR3 nucleotide sequence: TGCGCCAGCAACAAGATGCCCGGGACGGCAAACAATGAGCAGTTCTTC.

The chain couples TRBV6-5 to TRBJ1-2; TRBD1 aligns across 7 bases. Looked up from germline, CDR1 is MNHEY and CDR2 is SVGAGI. The CDR3 has 17 residues. This chain's CDR3 is CDGSYFTGTAEGYGYTF. In nucleotides, the CDR3 is TGTGACGGCAGTTACTTTACCGGGACAGCCGAGGGCTATGGCTACACCTTC.

This clonotype was seen many times. The chain recombines TRBV20-1 with TRBJ2-7; the D call may be TRBD1 or TRBD2 (6 bases each). CDR3 length: 14 amino acids. V was shortened by 3 bases and J by 3 bases, with 15 bases between the two germline ends. Per the germline V gene, CDR1 is DFQATT and CDR2 is SNEGSKA (reference sequence). Written as DNA, the CDR3 is TGCAGTGCTAGGATCGGGGGCGCCTACTACGAGCAGTACTTC. Translated, it gives CSARIGGAYYEQYF.

A word on this clonotype: A much larger clone differs by one base, so this may be a read error. The chain combines TRBV7-9 with TRBJ1-2; no firm D call. Germline V lookup: CDR1 SEHNR, CDR2 FQNEAQ (reference sequence). The CDR3 totals 13 residues. For the CDR3, the DNA is TGTGCCAACAGCTTGGACGTCAACTATGGCTACACCTTC. Amino acids: CANSLDVNYGYTF.

Remarks on this clonotype: A much larger clone is a single base away; this may be a read error. The chain couples TRBV21-1 to TRBJ2-5; whether TRBD1, the table's D call, matches the DNA was not checked. TRBV21-1 is designated a pseudogene. The CDR3 length is 16 residues. Written as DNA, the CDR3 is TGTGCCAGCAGCAACTGGACCGGGGGGGCCGGAGAGACCCAGTACTTC. Amino acids: CASSNWTGGAGETQYF.

This clonotype was seen many times. The chain employs TRBV20-1 and TRBJ2-7; 7 positions agree with TRBD1. CDR1 and CDR2 from the germline V gene are DFQATT and SNEGSKA (reference sequence). Trimming took 7 bases from V and 5 from J; bases not matched to a gene: 8. This CDR3 is 12 amino acids long. This CDR3 reads CSGTQGTDEQYF. The CDR3 nucleotides read TGCAGTGGTACACAGGGGACCGACGAGCAGTACTTC.